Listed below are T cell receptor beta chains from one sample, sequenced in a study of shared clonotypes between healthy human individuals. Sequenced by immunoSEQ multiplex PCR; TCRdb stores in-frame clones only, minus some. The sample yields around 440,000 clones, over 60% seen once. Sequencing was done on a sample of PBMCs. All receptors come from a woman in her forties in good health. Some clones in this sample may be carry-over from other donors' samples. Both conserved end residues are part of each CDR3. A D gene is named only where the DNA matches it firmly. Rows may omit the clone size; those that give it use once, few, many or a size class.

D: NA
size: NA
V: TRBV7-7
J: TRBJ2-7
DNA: TGTGCTAGCAGCTCCTTCGTCGGGGACGAGCAGTACTTC
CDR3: CASSSFVGDEQYF

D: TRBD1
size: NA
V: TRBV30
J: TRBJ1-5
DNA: TGTGCCTGGAGTAGGGGACAGCCCCAAGGGCCCCAGCATTTT
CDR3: CAWSRGQPQGPQHF

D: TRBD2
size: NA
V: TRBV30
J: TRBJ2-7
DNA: TGTGCCTGTTCGGGACTAGCGGGAGGGCCCTACGAGCAGTACTTC
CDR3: CACSGLAGGPYEQYF

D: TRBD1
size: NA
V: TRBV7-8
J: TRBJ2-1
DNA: TGTGCCAGCAGCCCCGACCGGACAGGGGACAATGAGCAGTTCTTC
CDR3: CASSPDRTGDNEQFF

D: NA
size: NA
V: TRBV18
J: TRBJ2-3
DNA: TGTGCCAGCTCCTATAACTCACCCACAGATACGCAGTATTTT
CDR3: CASSYNSPTDTQYF

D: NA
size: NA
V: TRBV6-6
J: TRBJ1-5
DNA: TGTGCCAGCAGTGACTCCAGGGGTAGTGGAAATCAGCCCCAGCATTTT
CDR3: CASSDSRGSGNQPQHF

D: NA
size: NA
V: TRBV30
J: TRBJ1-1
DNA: TGTGCCTGGAGTGTACTATGGGCCACTGAAGCTTTCTTT
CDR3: CAWSVLWATEAFF

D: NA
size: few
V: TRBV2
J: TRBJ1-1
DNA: TGTGCCAGCAGTGAAGGGTTGAACACTGAAGCTTTCTTT
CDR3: CASSEGLNTEAFF

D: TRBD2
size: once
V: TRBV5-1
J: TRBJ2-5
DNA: TGCGCCAGCAGCCAACTCGGGGGGAGGCAAGAGACCCAGTACTTC
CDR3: CASSQLGGRQETQYF

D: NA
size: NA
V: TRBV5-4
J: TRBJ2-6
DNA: TGTGCCAGCAGCTTACCGGGGTTCCGCTCTGGGGCCAACGTCCTGACTTTC
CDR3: CASSLPGFRSGANVLTF

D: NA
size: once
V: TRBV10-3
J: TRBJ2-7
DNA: TGTGCCATCAGTGAGCCGGAGGGGCTAGACGAGCAGTACTTC
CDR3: CAISEPEGLDEQYF

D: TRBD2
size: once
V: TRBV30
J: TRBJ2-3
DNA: TGTGCCTGGAGTGCCCGACTAGCCCGTAATCATGATACGCAGTATTTT
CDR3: CAWSARLARNHDTQYF

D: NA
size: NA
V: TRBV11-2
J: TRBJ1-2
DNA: TGTGCCAGCAGCTTTGAATGGACGGGCTACACCTTC
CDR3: CASSFEWTGYTF

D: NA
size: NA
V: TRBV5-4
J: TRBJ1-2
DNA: TGTGCCAGCAGCTTGGATCCCGGAGCCAACTATGGCTACACCTTC
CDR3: CASSLDPGANYGYTF

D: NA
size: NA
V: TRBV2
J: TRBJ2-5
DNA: TGTGCCAGCAGCCGACAGTTTCAAGAGACCCAGTACTTC
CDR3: CASSRQFQETQYF

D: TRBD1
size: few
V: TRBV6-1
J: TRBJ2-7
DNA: TGTGCCAGCAGTGAAAGCCAGGGGGCTTACGAGCAGTACTTC
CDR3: CASSESQGAYEQYF

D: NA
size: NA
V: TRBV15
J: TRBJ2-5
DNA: TGTGCCACCAGCAGAGCGGAAACAGGAAAGAGGGAGACCCAGTACTTC
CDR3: CATSRAETGKRETQYF

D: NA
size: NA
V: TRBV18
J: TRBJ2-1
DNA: TGTGCCAGCTCACCGAGTCTAGTGGAGACCAATGAGCAGTTCTTC
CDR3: CASSPSLVETNEQFF

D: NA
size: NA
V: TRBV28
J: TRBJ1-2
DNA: TGTGCCAGCAGTTTATTTGGCGGCTATGGCTACACCTTC
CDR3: CASSLFGGYGYTF

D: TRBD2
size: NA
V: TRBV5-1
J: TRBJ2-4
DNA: TGCGCCAGCAGCAAGCGGGACTCCCCCGGGGGAAACATTCAGTACTTC
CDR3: CASSKRDSPGGNIQYF

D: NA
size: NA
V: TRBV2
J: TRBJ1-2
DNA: TGTGCCAGCATCGGGAACAGCTACACCTTC
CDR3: CASIGNSYTF

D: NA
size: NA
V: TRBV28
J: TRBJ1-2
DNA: TGTGCCAGCAGGGCAGAAACTTACTATGGCTACACCTTC
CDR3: CASRAETYYGYTF

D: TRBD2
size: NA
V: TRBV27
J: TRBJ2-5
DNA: TGTGCCACCTCGACTAGCGGGAGGCAAGAGACCCAGTACTTC
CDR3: CATSTSGRQETQYF

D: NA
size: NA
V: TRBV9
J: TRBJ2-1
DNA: TGTGCCAGCAGCGTAGATCCCCAACGGGAGCTTACCTACAATGAGCAGTTCTTC
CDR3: CASSVDPQRELTYNEQFF

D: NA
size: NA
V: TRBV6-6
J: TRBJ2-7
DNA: TGTGCCAGCAGTTACTTCTCGGACAGCTACGAGCAGTACTTC
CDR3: CASSYFSDSYEQYF

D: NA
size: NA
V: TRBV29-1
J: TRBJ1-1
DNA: TGCAGCGTTTTTTCTATGAACACTGAAGCTTTCTTT
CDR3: CSVFSMNTEAFF

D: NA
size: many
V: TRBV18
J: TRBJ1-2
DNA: TGTGCCAGCTCACCATTGTTAGAGGAGGGGAGCGGTGGCTACACCTTC
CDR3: CASSPLLEEGSGGYTF

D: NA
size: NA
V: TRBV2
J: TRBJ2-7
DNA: TGTGCCAGCAGGGTTTACGAGCAGTACTTC
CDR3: CASRVYEQYF

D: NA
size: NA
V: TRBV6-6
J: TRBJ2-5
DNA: TGTGCCAGCAGTTACGGACAAGAGACCCAGTACTTC
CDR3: CASSYGQETQYF

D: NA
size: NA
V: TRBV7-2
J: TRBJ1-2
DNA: TGTGCCAGCAGCTTTGATCCGCAGGGAACCTATGGCTACACCTTC
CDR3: CASSFDPQGTYGYTF

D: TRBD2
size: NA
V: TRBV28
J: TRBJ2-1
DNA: TGTGCCAGCAGTTTGTCGCCCGGGACTAGCGGGAGAGTATCCTACAATGAGCAGTTCTTC
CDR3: CASSLSPGTSGRVSYNEQFF

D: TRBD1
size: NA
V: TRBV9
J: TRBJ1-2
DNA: TGTGCCAGCAGCCCTCGGGACAGCCCGGTAGGTGGCTACACCTTC
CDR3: CASSPRDSPVGGYTF

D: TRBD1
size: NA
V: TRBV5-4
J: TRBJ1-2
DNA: TGTGCCAGCAGCCTATGGGGGACAGGGGATTCCTATGGCTACACCTTC
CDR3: CASSLWGTGDSYGYTF

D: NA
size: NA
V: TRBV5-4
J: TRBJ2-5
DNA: TGTGCCAGCAGCCCCCTTAACCCAGAGGAGACCCAGTACTTC
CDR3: CASSPLNPEETQYF

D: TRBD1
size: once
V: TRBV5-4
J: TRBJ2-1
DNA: TGTGCCAGCAGAGACAGGGTATCGGGCAATGAGCAGTTCTTC
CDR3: CASRDRVSGNEQFF

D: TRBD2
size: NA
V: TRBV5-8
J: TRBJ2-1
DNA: TGTGCCAGCAGCTTGTTAAGGACTAGCGGTGATCCCTACAATGAGCAGTTCTTC
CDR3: CASSLLRTSGDPYNEQFF

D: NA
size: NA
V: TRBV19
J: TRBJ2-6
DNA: TGTGCCAGTAGTACACGGAAGACATCACAAAGTCGGGCCAACGTCCTGACTTTC
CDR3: CASSTRKTSQSRANVLTF

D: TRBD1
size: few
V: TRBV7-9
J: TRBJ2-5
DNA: TGTGCCAGCAGCTCCACGACAGGGGTGACGGAGACCCAGTACTTC
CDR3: CASSSTTGVTETQYF

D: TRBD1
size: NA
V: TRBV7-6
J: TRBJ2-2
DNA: TGTGCCAGCAGCTTGGGACAGGGGGTTAACACCGGGGAGCTGTTTTTT
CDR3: CASSLGQGVNTGELFF

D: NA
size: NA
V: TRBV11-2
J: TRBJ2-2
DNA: TGTGCCAGCAGGATCACAGGAGGTCAAGCGAACACCGGGGAGCTGTTTTTT
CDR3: CASRITGGQANTGELFF

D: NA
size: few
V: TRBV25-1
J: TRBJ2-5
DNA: TGTGCCAGCAGTGTCGGAGAGACCCAGTACTTC
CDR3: CASSVGETQYF

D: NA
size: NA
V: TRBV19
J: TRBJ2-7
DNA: TGTGCCAGTAGAAGCGGGTCCTACGAGCAGTACTTC
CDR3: CASRSGSYEQYF

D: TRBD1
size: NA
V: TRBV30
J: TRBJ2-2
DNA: TGTGCCTGGAGGGGTCAGGGGGCCGGGGAGCTGTTTTTT
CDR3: CAWRGQGAGELFF

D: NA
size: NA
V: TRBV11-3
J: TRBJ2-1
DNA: TGTGCCAGCAGCTTAGACAGGACGAATGAGCAGTTCTTC
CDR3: CASSLDRTNEQFF

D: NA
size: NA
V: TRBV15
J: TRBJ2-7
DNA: TGTGCCACCAGCAGGGGTACGACAGGAGCCTCCTACGAGCAGTACTTC
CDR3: CATSRGTTGASYEQYF

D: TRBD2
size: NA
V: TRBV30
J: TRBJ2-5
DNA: TGTGCCTGGAGGGGTGGACTAGGTTTGGGAGAGGCCCAGTACTTC
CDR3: CAWRGGLGLGEAQYF

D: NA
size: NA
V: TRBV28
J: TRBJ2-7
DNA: TGTGCCAGCACCCCCCAAGGGGCCTCCTACGAGCAGTACTTC
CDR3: CASTPQGASYEQYF

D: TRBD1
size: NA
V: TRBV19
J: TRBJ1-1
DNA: TGTGCCAGTAGTAGACAGGGGGCGGCTGAAGCTTTCTTT
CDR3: CASSRQGAAEAFF

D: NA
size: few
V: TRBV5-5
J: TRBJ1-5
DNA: TGTGCCAGCAGCACGGACCCCCAGTGGAATCAGCCCCAGCATTTT
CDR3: CASSTDPQWNQPQHF

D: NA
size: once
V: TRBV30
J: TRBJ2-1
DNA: TGTGCCTGGAGCCTAAAGGGTGCCTACAATGAGCAGTTCTTC
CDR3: CAWSLKGAYNEQFF

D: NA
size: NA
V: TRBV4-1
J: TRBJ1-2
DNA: TGCGCCAGCAGCCAAGACCCGGGAAACTATGGCTACACCTTC
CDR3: CASSQDPGNYGYTF

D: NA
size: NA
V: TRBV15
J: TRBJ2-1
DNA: TGTGCCACCAGCAGAGAAACAGGAGGCTCCTACAATGAGCAGTTCTTC
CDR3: CATSRETGGSYNEQFF